This T cell receptor beta chain was sequenced for a study of beta chain features in type 1 diabetes. Study-wide context: The study found patients and healthy donors alike in age, gender and cell yields. Overall study findings and caveats: VDJ junctions from type 1 diabetes patients carried fewer insertions and larger deletions. In the patient group, naive, central memory and Treg TCRB repertoires seemed more alike than in the healthy donor group. Within each of all four CD4+ subsets, Type 1 diabetes patients had TCRB CDR3s that were moderately but significantly shorter.

Turning to this clone: Antigen: not known.

Isolation of CD4+ naive, central memory, regulatory and stem cell-like memory cells was achieved by sorting via CD45RO/CCR7/CD25/CD127/CD95/CD27. Per germline, CDR1 SGHRS and CDR2 YFSETQ. J was trimmed by 0 bases and V by 2 bases; bases with no gene match: 4. The CDR3 spans 15 residues. Reverse transcribing all isolated RNA meant expressed TCRB transcripts were sequenced. Only in-frame clones appear in the TCRdb table, and some are missing; sequencing was by immunoSEQ multiplex PCR. The sample consists of hundreds of thousands of clones, roughly 13% of them appearing once. The TCR comes from a man aged 18 to 30 with type 1 diabetes. What was sequenced was naive CD4+ T cells from blood. The chain links TRBV5-1 to TRBJ1-1; TRBD1 matches at 7 bases. The CDR3 here is CASSFSGTVNTEAFF. The CDR3 region has the DNA TGCGCCAGCAGCTTTTCCGGGACAGTGAACACTGAAGCTTTCTTT.